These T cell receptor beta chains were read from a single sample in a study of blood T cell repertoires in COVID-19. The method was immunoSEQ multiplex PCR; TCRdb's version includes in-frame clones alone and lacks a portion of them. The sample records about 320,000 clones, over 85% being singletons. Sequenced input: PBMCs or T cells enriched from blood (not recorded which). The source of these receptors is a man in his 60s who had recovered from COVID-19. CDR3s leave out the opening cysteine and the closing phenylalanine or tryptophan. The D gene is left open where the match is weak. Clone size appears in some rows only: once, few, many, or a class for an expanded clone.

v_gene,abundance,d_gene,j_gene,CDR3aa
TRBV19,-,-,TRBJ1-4,ASSHRGGRKNEKLF
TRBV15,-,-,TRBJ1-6,ATSRVQNSPLH
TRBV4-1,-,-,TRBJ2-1,ASSQTGAYTNEQF
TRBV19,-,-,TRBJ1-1,ASRNSGHLRTEAF
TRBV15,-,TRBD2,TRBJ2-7,ATSTGTSGIEEQY
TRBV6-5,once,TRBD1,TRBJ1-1,ASSYGNRGLEAF
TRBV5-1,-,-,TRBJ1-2,ASSAGSDGYT
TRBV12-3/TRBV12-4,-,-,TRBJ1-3,ASRGSGNTIY
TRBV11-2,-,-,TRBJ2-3,ASSLRQFKTDTQY
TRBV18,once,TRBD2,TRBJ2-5,ASSTGTSGVSPVETQY
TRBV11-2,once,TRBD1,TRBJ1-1,ASRPGGANRKNTEAF
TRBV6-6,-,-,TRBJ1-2,ASSPGFQFLTNYGYT
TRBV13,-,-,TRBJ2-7,ASSQRTDYEQY
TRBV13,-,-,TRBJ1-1,ASSTRETNTEAF
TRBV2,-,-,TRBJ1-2,ASWEGFDGYT
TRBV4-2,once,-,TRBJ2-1,ASSQAFGGLYEQF
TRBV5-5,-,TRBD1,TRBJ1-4,ASSQGTGNEKLF
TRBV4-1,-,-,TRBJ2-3,ASSQAGVSTDTQY
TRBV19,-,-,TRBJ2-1,ASSIRTNNEQF
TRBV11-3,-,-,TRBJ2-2,ASSLRQITGELF
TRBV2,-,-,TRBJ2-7,ASSELVLYYEQY
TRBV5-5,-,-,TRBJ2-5,ASSKGDIETQY
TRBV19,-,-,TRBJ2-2,ASRNGGSNTGELF
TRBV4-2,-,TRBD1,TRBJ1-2,ASSQEETGLYGYT
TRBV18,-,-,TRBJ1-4,ASSPPNRPTNEKLF
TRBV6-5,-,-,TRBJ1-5,ASSYSSGRGPQH
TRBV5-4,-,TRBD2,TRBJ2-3,ASSLDSGGTDTQY
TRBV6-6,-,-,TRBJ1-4,ASTKQGATNEKLF
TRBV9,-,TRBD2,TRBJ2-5,ASSPTSGGVETQY
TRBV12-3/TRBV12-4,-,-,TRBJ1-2,ASSTPDGYT
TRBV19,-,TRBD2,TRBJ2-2,ASSIRPGTSGGTGELF
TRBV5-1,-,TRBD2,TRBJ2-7,ASSSGSSYEQY
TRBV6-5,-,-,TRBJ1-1,ASSSQGWNTEAF
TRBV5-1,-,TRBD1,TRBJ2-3,ASSLVQGRLTDTQY
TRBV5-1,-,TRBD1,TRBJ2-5,ASSLGTVQETQY
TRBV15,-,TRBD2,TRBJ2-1,ATRSGRQPYNEQF
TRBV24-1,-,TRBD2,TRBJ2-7,ATSDTRGSGHEQY
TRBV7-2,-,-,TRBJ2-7,ASNPGVGARGNYEQY
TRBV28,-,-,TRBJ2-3,ASSLDILTDTQY
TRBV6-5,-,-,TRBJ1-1,ASSYGLGAF
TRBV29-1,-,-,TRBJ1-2,SVVRGLEGNGYT
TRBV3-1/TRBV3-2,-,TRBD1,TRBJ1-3,ASSQHLQGAGNTIY
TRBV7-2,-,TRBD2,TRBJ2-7,ASSTHGGSYEQY
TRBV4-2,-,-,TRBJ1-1,ASSQDRRGTEAF
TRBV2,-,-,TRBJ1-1,ASRETGFVGKLNTEAF
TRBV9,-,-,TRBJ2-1,ASSTHLGVNEQF
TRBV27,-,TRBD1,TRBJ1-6,ASGLGQLNSPLH
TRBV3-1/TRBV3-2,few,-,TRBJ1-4,ASSQLSGRGGKLF
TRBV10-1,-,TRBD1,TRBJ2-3,ASSGNGGREAKNRGADTQY
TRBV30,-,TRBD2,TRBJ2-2,AWSAELAAPAGELF
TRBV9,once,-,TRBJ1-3,ASSVQGQSSGNTIY
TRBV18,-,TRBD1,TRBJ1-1,ASSPARDREGF
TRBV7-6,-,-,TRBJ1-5,ASSSVVGRQANQPQH
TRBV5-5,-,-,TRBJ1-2,ASSATANYGYT
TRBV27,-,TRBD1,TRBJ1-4,ASSLWGQGDEKLF
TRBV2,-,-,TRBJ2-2,ASSAGVGELF
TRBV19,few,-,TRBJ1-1,ASRITGNTEAF
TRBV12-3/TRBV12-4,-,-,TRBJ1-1,ASSPLFSTEAF
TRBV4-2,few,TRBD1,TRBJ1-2,ASSKGQGTGGYT